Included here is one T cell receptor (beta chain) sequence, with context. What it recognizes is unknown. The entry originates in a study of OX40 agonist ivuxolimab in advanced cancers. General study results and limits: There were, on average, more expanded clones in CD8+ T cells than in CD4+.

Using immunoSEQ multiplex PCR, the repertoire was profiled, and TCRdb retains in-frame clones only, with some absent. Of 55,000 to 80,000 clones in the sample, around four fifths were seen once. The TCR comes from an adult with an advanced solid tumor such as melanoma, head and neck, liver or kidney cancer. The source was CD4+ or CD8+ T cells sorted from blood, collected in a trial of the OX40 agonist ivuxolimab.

The chain's CDR3 is CASSWGRLTYEQYF. CDR3 nucleotides: TGTGCCAGCAGCTGGGGGAGACTCACCTACGAGCAGTACTTC. The rearrangement uses TRBV5-6 and TRBJ2-7, with D perhaps assigned TRBD1 or TRBD2 (5 bases each). Germline V gene sequence: CDR1 SGHDT, CDR2 YYEEEE. The CDR3 covers 14 residues. V gave up 3 bases and J gave up 2 bases, with 12 bases separating them.